This T cell receptor beta chain was sequenced in a study of CD8+CD57+ T cells in acquired aplastic anemia. The wider study: Sorted cells (CD4+ and CD8+) yielded DNA amounts that averaged about 2.9 ug.

J lost 3 bases, V lost 1 base, and 4 bases had no gene match. CDR3 length: 15 residues. Germline V gives CDR1 LGHNA, CDR2 YNFKEQ. General study results and limits: Controls did not differ significantly from patients in CD8+ Simpson's diversity.

TCR beta VDJ and CDR3 profiles were obtained from a genomic DNA template. TCRdb re-called the reads through MiXCR, storing one row per CDR3 protein. In the table there are approximately 98,000 distinct CDR3 sequences, around 62% of which are singletons. A remark on this clonotype: Antigen: not known.

Flow cytometry had shown expanded CD8+CD57+ cells in the patients chosen for sequencing. The chain couples TRBV4-2 to TRBJ2-7; 9 bases line up with TRBD1. The specimen sequenced was sorted CD4+, CD8+, or CD8+CD57+ T cells (not recorded which) from PBMCs. The receptor comes from a human donor with aplastic anemia. The CDR3 is CASSQGTGANYEQYF. The CDR3 bases are TGTGCCAGCAGCCAAGGGACAGGGGCAAACTACGAGCAGTACTTC.